This T cell receptor (beta chain) came from a study of shared clonotypes between healthy human individuals. Researchers drew on about 90 million PBMCs for genomic DNA from unsorted samples. To note about this clone: Other DNA sequences in the sample encode the same CDR3.

The germline V gene encodes CDR1 SGHRS and CDR2 YFSETQ. The CDR3 is 13 amino acids. V lost 0 bases and J lost 5, with 5 bases in between. Libraries were prepared by immunoSEQ multiplex PCR; TCRdb keeps only in-frame clonotypes and omits some of them. The sample shows about 520,000 clones, roughly 80% of them seen only once. The V and J genes are TRBV5-1 and TRBJ1-4, with a possible D match to TRBD1 (5 bases). This TCR was recovered from a woman aged 40 to 55 in good health. Some clones in this sample may be carry-over from other donors' samples. The specimen was PBMCs. DNA of the CDR3: TGCGCCAGCAGCTTGGCAGGGAATGAAAAACTGTTTTTT. It is translated as CASSLAGNEKLFF.